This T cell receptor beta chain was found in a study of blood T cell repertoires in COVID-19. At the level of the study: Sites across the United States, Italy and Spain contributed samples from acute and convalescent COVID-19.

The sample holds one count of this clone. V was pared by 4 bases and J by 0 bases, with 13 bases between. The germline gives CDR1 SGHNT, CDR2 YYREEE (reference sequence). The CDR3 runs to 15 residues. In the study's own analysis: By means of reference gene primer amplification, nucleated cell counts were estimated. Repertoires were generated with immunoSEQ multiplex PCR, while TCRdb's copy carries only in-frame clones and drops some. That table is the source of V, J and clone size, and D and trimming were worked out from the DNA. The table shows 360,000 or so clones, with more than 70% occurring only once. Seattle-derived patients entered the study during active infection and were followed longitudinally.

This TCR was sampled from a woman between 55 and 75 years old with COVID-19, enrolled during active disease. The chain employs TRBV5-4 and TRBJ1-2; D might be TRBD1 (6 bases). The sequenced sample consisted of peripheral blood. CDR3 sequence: CASSGWTDSNYGYTF. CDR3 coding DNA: TGTGCCAGCAGCGGATGGACAGACTCTAACTATGGCTACACCTTC.